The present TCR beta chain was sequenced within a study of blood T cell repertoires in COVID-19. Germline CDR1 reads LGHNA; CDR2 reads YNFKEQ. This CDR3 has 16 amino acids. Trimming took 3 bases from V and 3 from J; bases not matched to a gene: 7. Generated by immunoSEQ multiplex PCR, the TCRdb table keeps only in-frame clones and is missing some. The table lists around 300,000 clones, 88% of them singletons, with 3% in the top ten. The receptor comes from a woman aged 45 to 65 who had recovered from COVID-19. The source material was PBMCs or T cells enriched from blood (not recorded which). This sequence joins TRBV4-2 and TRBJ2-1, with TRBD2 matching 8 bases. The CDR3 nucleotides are TGTGCCAGCAGCCACGATACGGGACTAGTCTACAATGAGCAGTTCTTC. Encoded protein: CASSHDTGLVYNEQFF.